These 30 T cell receptor beta chains were all obtained from the same sample, sequenced in a study of T cells in Graves' hyperthyroidism and ophthalmopathy. TCR beta CDR3 region amplification was performed from RNA transcripts. Initially, a first-round RT-PCR of the TCR CDR3 employed the HTBI primer set. TCRdb itself ran the multiplex PCR reads through MiXCR, one entry per CDR3 protein. In the table there are hundreds of thousands of distinct CDR3 sequences, more than 30% of which are singletons. Material for sequencing was blood. The receptors were gathered from a man younger than 35 with Graves' hyperthyroidism.

Only a few counts were recorded for this clonotype. The rearrangement joins TRBV6-5 to TRBJ1-1, with TRBD1 as a possible D gene (5 bases). The germline V gene encodes CDR1 MNHEY and CDR2 SVGAGI. This CDR3 is 15 amino acids long. The V end lost 8 bases, the J end lost 8 bases, and 24 bases lay between the germline ends. DNA for the CDR3: TGTGCCAGCGAGGGGCCAGGGAGCCTTCTAACCGAAGCTTTCTTT. Encoded protein: CASEGPGSLLTEAFF.

This clonotype turned up a few times. The chain is built from TRBV7-2 and TRBJ1-4; 8 bases are a match to TRBD1. This CDR3 has 15 residues. CDR1 and CDR2 (germline): SGHTA, FQGNSA. The trim removed 5 bases at V and 8 bases at J, leaving 10 bases unmatched. This CDR3 is CASSPEDRVEEKLFF. The DNA of the CDR3 is TGTGCCAGCAGCCCCGAGGACAGGGTCGAAGAAAAACTGTTTTTT.

The gene calls are TRBV11-3 and TRBJ1-1, with unresolved D. CDR3 length: 15 amino acids. V lost 8 bases and J lost 1, with 17 bases in between. CDR1 is SGHNT and CDR2 is YENEEA in the germline V gene. CDR3 amino acids: CASQSYNRGNTEAFF. CDR3 bases: TGTGCCAGCCAAAGTTACAATCGAGGGAACACTGAAGCTTTCTTT.

This clonotype appeared a few times. V usage is TRBV29-1 and J usage is TRBJ1-1; a weak D match, TRBD1 (5 bases). The germline V and J ends were trimmed by 8 bases and 5 bases, with 18 bases remaining between them. The germline CDR1 and CDR2 sequences are SQVTM and ANQGSEA. The CDR3 totals 13 residues. CDR3 nucleotides: TGCAGCTCCCAGGGTAGCCGGGGGACTGAAGCTTTCTTT. Residues: CSSQGSRGTEAFF.

This clonotype was counted ten times or more. The chain links TRBV7-9 to TRBJ2-5, with TRBD1 as a possible D gene (6 bases). Between the trimmed V and J ends, which lost 1 base and 2 bases, there was a span of 8 bases. CDR1 and CDR2 from the germline V gene are SEHNR and FQNEAQ (reference sequence). This CDR3 spans 14 amino acids. The CDR3 sequence: CASSLGGPQETQYF. CDR3 DNA: TGTGCCAGCAGCTTAGGGGGGCCTCAAGAGACCCAGTACTTC.

This clonotype was observed a handful of times. The rearrangement joins TRBV6-9 to TRBJ2-5; D is uncertain. Germline lookup yields CDR1 MNHGY and CDR2 SVAAGI. The CDR3 is 16 amino acids. Deletions cut 5 bases from V and 2 bases from J, with 18 bases between. The CDR3 region has the DNA TGTGCCAGCAGTACGACCCAGCCGCAAGAGCAAGAGACCCAGTACTTC. Amino acid sequence: CASSTTQPQEQETQYF.

The sample holds a few counts of this clonotype. The chain recombines TRBV4-3 with TRBJ2-2; unclear D gene. The CDR3 covers 16 residues. Germline values: CDR1 LGHNA, CDR2 YSLEER. The ends were cut back, 1 base at V and 1 base at J, with 10 bases in the middle. The CDR3 nucleotides are TGCGCCAGCAGCCAAGGCGGCGGAAAGAACACCGGGGAGCTGTTTTTT. Translating it yields CASSQGGGKNTGELFF.

The rearrangement links TRBV7-3 to TRBJ2-5, with 8 bases aligning to TRBD2. CDR3 length equals 16 residues. CDR1 is SGHTA and CDR2 is FQGTGA in the germline V gene. V lost 3 bases and J lost 5; bases outside the gene matches: 11. CDR3: CASSLVLAGRRETQYF. CDR3 in DNA: TGTGCCAGCAGCTTGGTATTAGCGGGAAGGAGGGAGACCCAGTACTTC.

In its sample, this clonotype was seen many times. The V and J genes are TRBV29-1 and TRBJ2-2; no clear D gene. Germline CDR1 reads SQVTM; CDR2 reads ANQGSEA. CDR3 size: 13 residues. V was clipped by 1 base and J by 5 bases, with 8 bases between them. The CDR3 bases are TGCAGCGTTGAAGGGTTATGGACCGGGGAGCTGTTTTTT. Translation: CSVEGLWTGELFF.

About this clonotype: The germline gene is not matched at one end of the junction; a read error may be the cause. This chain links TRBV7-8 with TRBJ2-6; 7 bases map to TRBD2. Looked up from germline, CDR1 is SGHVS and CDR2 is FQNEAQ. The CDR3 is made up of 14 amino acids. CDR3 in amino acids: CASSFPWGGNVLTF. The CDR3 region has the DNA TGTGCCAGCAGCTTCCCCTGGGGGGGCAACGTCCTGACTTTC.

In its sample, this clonotype was seen a few times. The chain recombines TRBV15 with TRBJ2-7; 9 bases agree with TRBD1. Trimming took 3 bases from V and 2 from J; bases not matched to a gene: 8. The germline CDR1 and CDR2 sequences are LNHNV and YYDKDF (reference sequence). The CDR3 covers 16 residues. CDR3 in DNA: TGTGCCACCAGCAGTCTTGCCGGGACAGGGACCTACGAGCAGTACTTC. This sequence encodes CATSSLAGTGTYEQYF.

At least ten counts were recorded for this clonotype. The rearrangement joins TRBV29-1 to TRBJ2-5; D may be TRBD1 (6 bases). In germline, CDR1 is SQVTM, CDR2 ANQGSEA. The CDR3 runs 13 residues. Trimming cost V 3 bases and J 5 bases, with 13 bases left between them. CDR3 in amino acids: CSVEQGLGETQYF. CDR3 in DNA: TGCAGCGTTGAGCAGGGGCTGGGTGAGACCCAGTACTTC.

This clonotype was observed many times. The chain uses TRBV20-1 and TRBJ2-5; possibly TRBD1 for D (5 bases). Deletions cut 7 bases from V and 4 bases from J, with 13 bases between. CDR1 and CDR2 (germline): DFQATT, SNEGSKA (reference sequence). This CDR3 has 12 amino acids. CDR3 nucleotides: TGCAGTGGTCTTAGGGGATCAGAGACCCAGTACTTC. It yields the protein CSGLRGSETQYF.

The chain is built from TRBV20-1 and TRBJ1-4, with 8 bases identical to TRBD1. Germline values: CDR1 DFQATT, CDR2 SNEGSKA (reference sequence). This CDR3 is built from 13 residues. Trimming cost V 5 bases and J 8 bases; bases outside gene matches: 7. In DNA form, the CDR3 reads TGCAGTGCTCACCCCGGGACAGGAGAAAAACTGTTTTTT. Protein sequence: CSAHPGTGEKLFF.

This clonotype has a handful of counts. The chain carries TRBV5-1 and TRBJ1-1; TRBD1 is a possible D gene (6 bases). Trimming took 1 base from V and 6 from J, leaving 10 bases between them. CDR1 and CDR2 from the germline V gene are SGHRS and YFSETQ. The CDR3 has 13 residues. CDR3 residues: CASSLLGGSEAFF. The CDR3 DNA follows: TGCGCCAGCAGCTTGCTGGGGGGCTCTGAAGCTTTCTTT.

This chain uses TRBV20-1 with TRBJ2-5, with no clear D. This CDR3 is 11 amino acids long. Germline CDR1 reads DFQATT; CDR2 reads SNEGSKA (reference sequence). Deletions cut 2 bases from V and 5 bases from J, with 6 bases between. This chain's CDR3 is CSARWVETQYF. DNA of the CDR3: TGCAGTGCTAGATGGGTGGAGACCCAGTACTTC.

Only a few counts were recorded for this clonotype. The DNA of the CDR3 is TGTGCCAGCAGCTCTCTCGGACAGGGGTTCCACGAGCAGTACTTC. This gives the protein CASSSLGQGFHEQYF. This chain uses TRBV7-9 with TRBJ2-7, with 9 bases aligning to TRBD1. Per the germline V gene, CDR1 is SEHNR and CDR2 is FQNEAQ (reference sequence). The ends lost 4 bases at V and 5 bases at J; junction bases unmatched: 9. This CDR3 spans 15 amino acids. Full variable domain (rest looked up from reference TRBV7-9 and TRBJ2-7): DTGVSQNPRHKITKRGQNVTFRCDPISEHNRLYWYRQTLGQGPEFLTYFQNEAQLEKSRLLSDRFSAERPKGSFSTLEIQRTEQGDSAMYLCASSSLGQGFHEQYFGPGTRLTVT.

The chain combines TRBV4-3 with TRBJ2-2; D is unresolved. Germline V gene sequence: CDR1 LGHNA, CDR2 YSLEER. The CDR3 is 14 amino acids. The V end lost 0 bases, the J end lost 6 bases, and 8 bases lay between the germline ends. In DNA, the CDR3 is TGCGCCAGCAGCCAAGATCGGAGTGCCGGGGAGCTGTTTTTT. Residues: CASSQDRSAGELFF.

As for this clonotype: A much larger clone lies a single base off, so this may be a read error. V and J are TRBV20-1 and TRBJ1-1; 8 bases line up with TRBD1. The germline gives CDR1 DFQATT, CDR2 SNEGSKA (reference sequence). The CDR3 is 12 residues long. CDR3 protein: CSASAGGTEASF. The CDR3 coding sequence is TGCAGTGCTAGTGCAGGGGGCACTGAAGCTTCCTTT.

V gene TRBV7-2 combines with J gene TRBJ2-7; 7 nucleotides align to TRBD1. Germline V gene sequence: CDR1 SGHTA, CDR2 FQGNSA. The V gene end was trimmed by 5 bases and the J gene end by 6 bases; junction bases not matched to a gene: 10. The CDR3 runs to 14 residues. CDR3 sequence (DNA): TGTGCCAGCAGCACTTGGACAGGACAGTCCGAGCAGTACTTC. It codes for CASSTWTGQSEQYF.

The chain joins TRBV29-1 to TRBJ1-1; D might be TRBD1 (6 bases). V was clipped by 7 bases and J by 8 bases, with 14 bases between them. The CDR3 totals 11 residues. From germline, CDR1 is SQVTM and CDR2 ANQGSEA. The CDR3 nucleotides read TGCAGCGCTACCGGGACACTCGAAGCTTTCTTT. This encodes CSATGTLEAFF. Full variable domain (outside the CDR3, taken from reference TRBV29-1 and TRBJ1-1): SAVISQKPSRDICQRGTSLTIQCQVDSQVTMMFWYRQQPGQSLTLIATANQGSEATYESGFVIDKFPISRPNLTFSTLTVSNMSPEDSSIYLCSATGTLEAFFGQGTRLTVV.

Many counts were recorded for this clonotype. The gene calls are TRBV10-3 and TRBJ2-7, with 14 bases fitting TRBD2. From germline, CDR1 is ENHRY and CDR2 SYGVKD. The CDR3 consists of 18 residues. V shed 7 bases and J 4 bases; nucleotides not matched to a gene: 15. The CDR3 bases are TGTGCCATCATGTCCCGGGACGTAGGGACTAGCGGGAGTTACGAGCAGTACTTC. Translation gives CAIMSRDVGTSGSYEQYF.

This clonotype has only a few counts. This chain connects TRBV20-1 to TRBJ1-1; D gene ambiguous. Germline V gives CDR1 DFQATT, CDR2 SNEGSKA (reference sequence). The CDR3 is 15 amino acids. The ends were cut back, 0 bases at V and 4 bases at J, with 15 bases in the middle. CDR3: CSARDSGSGGTEAFF. DNA of the CDR3: TGCAGTGCTAGAGATAGTGGTAGCGGTGGCACTGAAGCTTTCTTT.

This chain uses TRBV19 with TRBJ2-5; TRBD2 aligns across 10 bases. The CDR3 has 15 amino acids. J was trimmed by 7 bases and V by 6 bases; bases with no gene match: 11. Germline CDR1 reads LNHDA; CDR2 reads SQIVND (reference sequence). The CDR3 DNA sequence: TGTGCCAGTAGACTCCTAGCGGGAGATGGAGGGACCCAGTACTTC. Amino acid sequence: CASRLLAGDGGTQYF.

To note about this clonotype: At one end the junction does not follow the germline gene, possibly because of a read error. This chain uses TRBV7-7 with TRBJ2-5; unclear D gene. The CDR3 is 13 amino acids. Germline V lookup: CDR1 SSHAT, CDR2 FNYEAQ (reference sequence). As DNA, the CDR3 is TGTGCTAGCAGCTTCACAGTCCAAGAGACCCAGTACTTC. Encoded protein: CASSFTVQETQYF.

The sample holds many counts of this clonotype. The V and J genes are TRBV7-8 and TRBJ1-5, with unresolved D. This CDR3 has 17 amino acids. CDR1 and CDR2 from the germline V gene are SGHVS and FQNEAQ. V lost 1 base and J lost 0, with 13 bases in between. DNA of the CDR3: TGTGCCAGCAGCTTAGGGACCGGTTCGTATAGCAATCAGCCCCAGCATTTT. This gives the protein CASSLGTGSYSNQPQHF.

At least ten counts were recorded for this clonotype. The J gene is TRBJ2-7, the V gene TRBV7-2; a possible D gene is TRBD2 (5 bases). The length of the CDR3 is 15 residues. Germline loops: CDR1 SGHTA, CDR2 FQGNSA. The germline V and J ends were trimmed by 0 bases and 2 bases, with 11 bases remaining between them. CDR3 sequence: CASSLARGGPYEQYF. For the CDR3, the DNA is TGTGCCAGCAGCTTAGCCCGGGGTGGCCCCTACGAGCAGTACTTC.

This clonotype was recorded only once. A read error is likely, as this CDR3 ends without the conserved phenylalanine or tryptophan. J is TRBJ1-5 and V is TRBV19, with TRBD1 identical over 7 bases. Germline CDR1 is LNHDA and CDR2 is SQIVND (reference sequence). The CDR3 has 16 residues. V lost 5 bases, J lost 3 bases, and 10 bases stayed unmatched. DNA for the CDR3: TGTGCCAGTAGTCTACAGGGGCGAACTTCCAATCAGCCCCAGCATCTT. As protein: CASSLQGRTSNQPQHL.

The V and J genes are TRBV11-2 and TRBJ1-1, with D possibly TRBD1 on 5 matching bases. The CDR3 totals 16 residues. Trimming took off 5 bases at V and 0 bases at J, with 16 bases between the two ends. CDR1 SGHAT and CDR2 FQNNGV come from the germline V gene. Written as DNA, the CDR3 is TGTGCCAGCAGCCCATGGGGGAGGATACTGAACACTGAAGCTTTCTTT. It specifies CASSPWGRILNTEAFF.

The chain carries TRBV9 and TRBJ2-5; the match to TRBD2 covers 16 bases. The CDR3 loop spans 17 amino acids. The V and J ends lost 4 bases and 4 bases, in that order; junction bases with no gene match: 7. Per the germline V gene, CDR1 is SGDLS and CDR2 is YYNGEE. The CDR3 is CASSPGLAGGLGETQYF. The CDR3 nucleotides read TGTGCCAGCAGCCCGGGACTAGCGGGAGGGCTCGGAGAGACCCAGTACTTC.